This TCR beta chain was captured in a study of shared clonotypes between healthy human individuals. The donors, all of them Caucasian adults, lived in Nashville, Tennessee. A deep-level run was used for the assay. Evenly divided among several immunoSEQ plates was the genomic DNA of each subset. About 30,000 T cell genomes, or roughly 200 ng DNA, went into the sorted-subset replicate PCRs. Measured with immunoSEQ multiplex PCR; TCRdb has only the in-frame clones, and not every one. The sample holds under 1,900,000 clones, about 98.5% seen once. Losses at the gene ends were 5 bases for V and 2 bases for J; bases not matched to a gene: 4. The germline CDR1 and CDR2 sequences are SEHNR and FQNEAQ (reference sequence). The CDR3 is 14 amino acids.

This rearrangement joins TRBV7-9 to TRBJ1-2; 8 bases map to TRBD1. The clonotype originates from a man aged 25-40 years in good health. The sample was naive CD4+ T cells sorted from blood. Sample subset: CD45RA+ positively selected. The CDR3 DNA is TGTGCCAGCAGCCAGGGGGCGGGAAACTATGGCTACACCTTC. Translation gives CASSQGAGNYGYTF.